The next 18 T cell receptor beta chains were all read from a single sample in a study of regulatory T cells in long-lasting Graves disease. CDR3-region Arm-PCR and iRepertoire HTBI primers produced the TCR beta libraries. MiXCR, applied by TCRdb to the multiplex PCR reads, yields one record per CDR3 protein. The sample comprises about 470,000 distinct CDR3 sequences, about a fifth of which are singletons, and 7% to 9.5% rests with the top ten. The time point was: persistent/refractory GD, antithyroid drugs over 5 years with positive TRAb. Researchers made the TCR library from RNA that was extracted from PBMCs. Specimen: peripheral blood mononuclear cells (PBMCs), collected when the disease was refractory, from a patient treated with antithyroid drugs. These receptors originate from a female donor with Graves disease.

This clonotype was seen a single time. V and J are TRBV13 and TRBJ2-7, with TRBD2 matching over 7 bases. Germline V gene data show CDR1 as PRHDT and CDR2 as FYEKMQ (reference sequence). The CDR3 spans 16 residues. The V gene end was trimmed by 5 bases and the J gene end by 7 bases; junction bases not matched to a gene: 17. In nucleotides, the CDR3 is TGTGCCAGCAGCCCAGAAGGACTAGGAGGGGCACCTGAGCAGTACTTC. It is translated as CASSPEGLGGAPEQYF.

This clonotype was seen repeatedly, ten times or more. The CDR3: CASSFEASSETQYF. The CDR3 DNA is TGTGCCAGCAGTTTTGAGGCCAGCTCGGAGACCCAGTACTTC. The chain links TRBV12-3 or TRBV12-4 to TRBJ2-5, with D unclear. V was shortened by 3 bases and J by 5 bases, with 13 bases between the two germline ends. CDR3 length equals 14 residues.

This clonotype occurred many times. V and J are TRBV3-1 and TRBJ2-7, with D uncertain. Trimming took 4 bases from V and 3 from J, leaving 10 bases between them. Germline V gene data show CDR1 as LGHDT and CDR2 as YNNKEL (reference sequence). The CDR3 sequence is 13 residues long. The CDR3 nucleotides are TGTGCCAGCAGCCCATTCGGGCACTACGAGCAGTACTTC. This sequence encodes CASSPFGHYEQYF.

This clonotype was recorded at least ten times. This chain connects TRBV12-3 or TRBV12-4 to TRBJ2-7; D remains unclear. Deletions cut 3 bases from V and 2 bases from J, with 14 bases between. This CDR3 region has 15 residues. As DNA, the CDR3 is TGTGCCAGCAGTTTTTTTTCGGACGTAACCTACGAGCAGTACTTC. It yields the protein CASSFFSDVTYEQYF.

This clonotype was recorded at least ten times. The chain uses TRBV11-1 and TRBJ1-5; 8 nucleotides align to TRBD1. Germline V gene sequence: CDR1 SGHAT, CDR2 FQDESV (reference sequence). The J segment lost 4 bases and the V segment lost 8 bases, leaving 16 bases of the junction unmatched. This CDR3 has 17 residues. The CDR3 loop is CASPRGLGTGQNQPQHF. The DNA of the CDR3 is TGTGCCAGCCCCAGGGGGCTAGGGACAGGACAAAATCAGCCCCAGCATTTT.

This clonotype was picked up many times. The rearrangement uses TRBV7-6 and TRBJ2-5; D remains unclear. The ends were cut back, 2 bases at V and 0 bases at J, with 10 bases in the middle. The V gene's germline CDR1 is SGHVS and CDR2 FNYEAQ. This CDR3 is built from 15 residues. The CDR3 DNA reads as TGTGCCAGCAGCTTAAGGGTCTACAACCAAGAGACCCAGTACTTC. Its translation: CASSLRVYNQETQYF.

The V gene is TRBV6-1, the J gene TRBJ1-6; D possibly corresponds to TRBD1 (6 bases). The CDR3 is made up of 16 amino acids. Trimming stripped 6 bases from V and 6 bases from J, with 18 bases between. CDR1 is MNHNS, CDR2 SASEGT, per germline. The CDR3 DNA reads TGTGCCAGCAGCCAATCGATAGGGGGGTCTAATTCACCCCTCCACTTT. Its translation is CASSQSIGGSNSPLHF.

About this clonotype itself: This may come from a read error, since a much larger clone is one base off. This rearrangement joins TRBV15 to TRBJ1-1; 7 positions agree with TRBD1. The CDR3 length is 14 residues. J was trimmed by 10 bases and V by 5 bases; bases with no gene match: 13. Germline V gene lookup returns CDR1 LNHNV and CDR2 YYDKDF (reference sequence). CDR3 sequence (DNA): TGTGCCACCAGCTGCGGGACAGAAAGGCTCACAGCTTTCTTT. Its translation: CATSCGTERLTAFF.

This clonotype was seen at least ten times. This chain links TRBV3-1 with TRBJ1-1; possibly TRBD1 for D (6 bases). V lost 3 bases to trimming and J lost 5 bases, with 10 bases between them. Germline assignment: CDR1 LGHDT and CDR2 YNNKEL (reference sequence). CDR3 length: 13 residues. CDR3 coding DNA: TGTGCCAGCAGCCACACAGGGAATACTGAAGCTTTCTTT. Translating it yields CASSHTGNTEAFF.

This clonotype was found many times. The V call is TRBV19, the J call TRBJ2-2; TRBD2 is a possible D gene (5 bases). This CDR3 has 13 amino acids. CDR1 LNHDA and CDR2 SQIVND come from the germline V gene (reference sequence). The V end was cut by 5 bases, the J end by 4 bases, with 8 bases between. The CDR3 is CASSWEFTGELFF. Here the CDR3 DNA reads TGTGCCAGTAGTTGGGAGTTCACCGGGGAGCTGTTTTTT.

This clonotype was counted a few times. The rearrangement links TRBV19 to TRBJ1-1; D unclear. CDR3 length equals 14 residues. The V end lost 5 bases, the J end lost 4 bases, and 14 bases lay between the germline ends. The germline gives CDR1 LNHDA, CDR2 SQIVND (reference sequence). CDR3 sequence: CASSPRVVSTEAFF. CDR3 bases: TGTGCCAGTAGTCCTAGGGTGGTGAGCACTGAAGCTTTCTTT.

In this sample, this clonotype turned up a few times. This is likely a read error, given that the CDR3 carries no conserved phenylalanine or tryptophan at its end. The DNA is left out, because the CDR3 cannot be placed on it with certainty; the CDR3 is given as TCRdb lists it. The rearrangement joins TRBV30 to TRBJ1-5; TRBD1 reflects the table's D call only, with no check against the DNA. The germline CDR1 and CDR2 sequences are GTSNPN and SVGIG (reference sequence). The CDR3 comprises 14 residues, both ends counted. CDR3 sequence: CAWSSGQGSQPQHL.

This chain connects TRBV6-2 or TRBV6-3 to TRBJ2-5; D is ambiguous. Germline CDR1 and CDR2: MNHEY and SVGEGT. Trimming stripped 6 bases from V and 5 bases from J, with 19 bases between. CDR3 length: 15 amino acids. The CDR3 DNA sequence: TGTGCCAGCAGCTACGACCAGGATCTTTTGGAGACCCAGTACTTC. Its protein product is CASSYDQDLLETQYF.

The table lists this clonotype with a few counts. The V call is TRBV20-1, the J call TRBJ1-1; weak D call: TRBD1 (5 bases). Trimming left V 5 bases short and J 4 bases short, with 17 bases between. CDR1 and CDR2 from the germline V gene are DFQATT and SNEGSKA (reference sequence). The CDR3 runs 14 residues. The CDR3, as DNA: TGCAGTGCTGGGGGATCCAGAGGAAGCACTGAAGCTTTCTTT. As protein: CSAGGSRGSTEAFF.

The table lists this clonotype with many counts. This chain joins TRBV28 and TRBJ1-5; TRBD1 is a possible D gene (5 bases). The ends were cut back, 7 bases at V and 6 bases at J, with 16 bases in the middle. This CDR3 is 14 amino acids long. Germline V lookup: CDR1 MDHEN, CDR2 SYDVKM. The CDR3 loop reads CASIPAGSGQPQHF. As DNA, the CDR3 is TGTGCCAGCATTCCAGCAGGGAGTGGTCAGCCCCAGCATTTT.

This sequence joins TRBV6-1 and TRBJ2-7; 7 bases align to TRBD1. CDR3 length equals 14 residues. Per germline, CDR1 MNHNS and CDR2 SASEGT. After removal of 7 bases from V and 0 bases from J, the junction contained 6 bases not matched to a gene. CDR3 sequence: CASKTQGFSYEQYF. CDR3 bases: TGTGCCAGCAAAACACAGGGGTTCTCCTACGAGCAGTACTTC.

This clonotype was observed at least ten times. The junction shows a germline mismatch at one end, possibly a read error. This chain connects TRBV7-7 to TRBJ2-5; D ambiguous. Germline lookup yields CDR1 SSHAT and CDR2 FNYEAQ (reference sequence). There are 14 residues in the CDR3. CDR3 loop: CASSPGLGFGFQYF. The DNA for the CDR3 is TGTGCTAGCAGCCCTGGGCTGGGTTTTGGGTTCCAGTACTTC.

A word on this clonotype: This sequence may be a read error, since a much larger clone differs from it by one base. The V and J genes are TRBV11-2 and TRBJ1-2; possible D gene TRBD1, 5 bases. This CDR3 region has 14 residues. CDR1 is SGHAT, CDR2 FQNNGV, per germline. Trimming removed 4 bases from V and 2 bases from J, with 11 bases in between. The CDR3 nucleotides are TGTGCCAGCAGCTCCCCCGGGGCAAACTATGGCTACACCTTC. Protein: CASSSPGANYGYTF.